Listed here are 17 T cell receptor beta chains from one sample, sequenced in a study of cytomegalovirus exposure and HLA in healthy donors. This PCR relied on a set of 60 Vbeta primers and 13 Jbeta primers. Repertoires were generated with immunoSEQ multiplex PCR, while TCRdb's copy carries only in-frame clones and drops some. The sample includes some 180,000 clones, 82% of them seen just once. The specimen was PBMCs. These receptors originate from a middle-aged man in good health and CMV-seronegative.

The chain uses TRBV28 and TRBJ2-3; 7 positions agree with TRBD1. CDR3 length: 14 residues. The trim removed 6 bases at V and 1 base at J, leaving 4 bases unmatched. Per germline, CDR1 MDHEN and CDR2 SYDVKM. The CDR3 protein is CASSLDRGTDTQYF. The CDR3 nucleotides read TGTGCCAGCAGCCTTGACAGGGGCACAGATACGCAGTATTTT.

The chain couples TRBV7-9 to TRBJ2-3, with TRBD2 matching 7 bases. This CDR3 region has 16 residues. Germline-derived CDR1 and CDR2 are SEHNR and FQNEAQ (reference sequence). V trimming: 6 bases; J trimming: 5 bases; junction bases outside the gene matches: 14. Here the CDR3 DNA reads TGTGCCAGCAGTCAAACCCCAGCGGGAAGGGGAGATACGCAGTATTTT. Translation gives CASSQTPAGRGDTQYF.

The chain links TRBV5-1 to TRBJ1-5; 11 bases line up with TRBD1. J was trimmed by 5 bases and V by 4 bases; bases with no gene match: 5. Germline V lookup: CDR1 SGHRS, CDR2 YFSETQ. The CDR3 extends over 15 amino acids. CDR3 protein: CASSDGTGGHQPQHF. The CDR3 bases are TGCGCCAGCAGCGACGGGACAGGGGGACATCAGCCCCAGCATTTT. The variable domain in full, completed from reference TRBV5-1 and TRBJ1-5, reads KAGVTQTPRYLIKTRGQQVTLSCSPISGHRSVSWYQQTPGQGLQFLFEYFSETQRNKGNFPGRFSGRQFSNSRSEMNVSTLELGDSALYLCASSDGTGGHQPQHFGDGTRLSIL.

The genes are TRBV11-2 and TRBJ1-6; no reliable D call. CDR1 is SGHAT and CDR2 is FQNNGV in the germline V gene. CDR3 size: 14 residues. V lost 0 bases and J 9 bases, leaving 9 bases between the germline ends. The CDR3 reads CASSLDLGVSPLHF. DNA for the CDR3: TGTGCCAGCAGCTTAGATCTCGGGGTTTCACCCCTCCACTTT.

The chain has TRBV27 and TRBJ1-5, with TRBD1 matching 7 bases. This CDR3 region has 15 residues. Trimming took 4 bases from V and 4 from J; bases not matched to a gene: 7. CDR1 is MNHEY, CDR2 SMNVEV, per germline (reference sequence). CDR3 in amino acids: CASSSDREINQPQHF. In nucleotides, the CDR3 is TGTGCCAGCAGTTCAGACAGGGAAATAAATCAGCCCCAGCATTTT.

The rearrangement uses TRBV30 and TRBJ1-1; TRBD1 agrees at 7 bases. V gave up 5 bases and J gave up 4 bases; unmatched junction bases: 7. Germline V gives CDR1 GTSNPN, CDR2 SVGIG (reference sequence). The length of the CDR3 is 13 residues. In nucleotides, the CDR3 is TGTGCCTGGTCCCGAGACAGGGCCACTGAAGCTTTCTTT. Translating it yields CAWSRDRATEAFF.

The V and J genes are TRBV7-2 and TRBJ1-4; D remains ambiguous. Trimming stripped 5 bases from V and 6 bases from J, with 7 bases between. Germline assignment: CDR1 SGHTA and CDR2 FQGNSA. This CDR3 has 12 residues. CDR3 sequence (DNA): TGTGCCAGCAGCCCTGCGGATGAAAAACTGTTTTTT. Protein product: CASSPADEKLFF.

This clone came up a few times. This sequence joins TRBV7-2 and TRBJ2-5, with D maybe TRBD2 (6 bases). Germline assignment: CDR1 SGHTA and CDR2 FQGNSA. V was trimmed by 5 bases and J by 5 bases, leaving 12 bases between them. The CDR3 spans 13 residues. Written as DNA, the CDR3 is TGTGCCAGCAGCCGGGACTTCGGGGAGACCCAGTACTTC. Protein: CASSRDFGETQYF.

This clone was seen more than once but under ten times. The chain carries TRBV6-6 and TRBJ1-1; 8 bases fit TRBD1. V lost 4 bases and J lost 4; bases outside the gene matches: 2. CDR3 size: 13 residues. In germline, CDR1 is MNHNY, CDR2 SVGAGI (reference sequence). This chain's CDR3 is CASSWDRSTEAFF. The CDR3 DNA follows: TGTGCCAGCAGTTGGGACAGGAGCACTGAAGCTTTCTTT.

V gene TRBV28 combines with J gene TRBJ2-7; the D gene is possibly TRBD2 (7 bases). V lost 8 bases and J 4 bases, leaving 15 bases between the germline ends. This CDR3 is built from 13 residues. Per the germline V gene, CDR1 is MDHEN and CDR2 is SYDVKM. The CDR3 region is CASGLGGAYEQYF. The CDR3 DNA sequence: TGTGCCAGCGGTCTTGGGGGGGCGTACGAGCAGTACTTC. Combining the CDR3 with reference TRBV28 and TRBJ2-7 gives the whole variable domain DVKVTQSSRYLVKRTGEKVFLECVQDMDHENMFWYRQDPGLGLRLIYFSYDVKMKEKGDIPEGYSVSREKKERFSLILESASTNQTSMYLCASGLGGAYEQYFGPGTRLTVT.

The chain employs TRBV6-4 and TRBJ1-4; 7 bases map to TRBD1. After removal of 11 bases from V and 0 bases from J, the junction contained 6 bases not matched to a gene. Germline CDR1 is MRHNA and CDR2 is SNTAGT. This CDR3 spans 14 amino acids. Here the CDR3 reads CARDRNSTNEKLFF. CDR3 nucleotide sequence: TGTGCCCGGGACAGAAATTCAACTAATGAAAAACTGTTTTTT.

The chain has TRBV9 and TRBJ2-5; D not resolved. From germline, CDR1 is SGDLS and CDR2 YYNGEE. The V end was cut by 3 bases, the J end by 3 bases, with 12 bases between. The CDR3 sequence is 14 residues long. CDR3 loop: CASSGGLSKETQYF. The CDR3 DNA is TGTGCCAGCAGCGGTGGCCTCTCAAAAGAGACCCAGTACTTC.

The rearrangement joins TRBV28 to TRBJ1-5; D ambiguous. Germline loops: CDR1 MDHEN, CDR2 SYDVKM. The CDR3 length is 15 residues. V was trimmed by 3 bases and J by 6 bases, leaving 15 bases between them. The CDR3 DNA sequence: TGTGCCAGCAGTTTGTGGGCAGGTACGCCTCAGCCCCAGCATTTT. It codes for CASSLWAGTPQPQHF.

The chain is built from TRBV7-9 and TRBJ1-2; TRBD1 matches at 7 bases. The germline V gene encodes CDR1 SEHNR and CDR2 FQNEAQ (reference sequence). V trimming: 5 bases; J trimming: 0 bases; junction bases outside the gene matches: 6. The CDR3 totals 15 residues. The CDR3 DNA follows: TGTGCCAGCAGCCCCGACAGGGCCGCTAACTATGGCTACACCTTC. This sequence encodes CASSPDRAANYGYTF.

V is TRBV5-4 and J is TRBJ2-1; 8 nucleotides line up with TRBD1. Per germline, CDR1 SGHNT and CDR2 YYREEE (reference sequence). The CDR3 extends over 14 amino acids. V was clipped by 3 bases and J by 6 bases; unmatched bases: 5. The CDR3 spells CASSSPTGVNEQFF. In nucleotides, the CDR3 is TGTGCCAGCAGCTCCCCGACAGGGGTCAATGAGCAGTTCTTC.

The chain uses TRBV7-2 and TRBJ2-1, with 11 nucleotides matching TRBD2. This CDR3 region has 17 residues. J gave up 5 bases and V 4 bases, and 10 bases lay outside the gene matches. CDR1 is SGHTA, CDR2 FQGNSA, per germline. The DNA for the CDR3 is TGTGCCAGCAGCTCTGCCGCCGGGACTAGCGGAAACAATGAGCAGTTCTTC. Its protein product is CASSSAAGTSGNNEQFF.

This chain links TRBV15 with TRBJ1-2; D is perhaps TRBD1 (5 bases). Trimming stripped 8 bases from V and 2 bases from J, with 18 bases between. This CDR3 is built from 15 residues. CDR1 and CDR2 from the germline V gene are LNHNV and YYDKDF (reference sequence). The CDR3 is CATGRIDGGNYGYTF. CDR3 coding DNA: TGTGCCACCGGACGAATCGACGGGGGGAACTATGGCTACACCTTC.